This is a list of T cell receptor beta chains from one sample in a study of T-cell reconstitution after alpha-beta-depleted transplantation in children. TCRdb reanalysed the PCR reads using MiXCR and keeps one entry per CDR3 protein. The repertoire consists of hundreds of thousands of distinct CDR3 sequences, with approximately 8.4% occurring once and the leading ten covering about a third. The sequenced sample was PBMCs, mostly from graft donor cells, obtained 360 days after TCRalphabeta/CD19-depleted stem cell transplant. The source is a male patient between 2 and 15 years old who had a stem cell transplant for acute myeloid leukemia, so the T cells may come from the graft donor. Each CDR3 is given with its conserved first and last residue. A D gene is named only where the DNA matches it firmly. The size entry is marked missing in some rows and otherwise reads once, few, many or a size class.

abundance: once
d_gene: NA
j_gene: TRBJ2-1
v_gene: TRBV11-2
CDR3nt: TGTGCCAGCAGCTCAACCCGGGGCCAAGTGAAGTGGCAGTTCTTC
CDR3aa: CASSSTRGQVKWQFF

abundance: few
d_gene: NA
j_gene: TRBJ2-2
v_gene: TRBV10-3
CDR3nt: TGTGCCATCAACACCAACGGAGGGACCGGGGAGCTGTTTTTT
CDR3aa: CAINTNGGTGELFF

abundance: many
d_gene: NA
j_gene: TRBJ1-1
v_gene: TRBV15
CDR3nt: TGTGCCACCGCGTGGTTTAGTCATACTGAAGCTTTCTTT
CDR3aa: CATAWFSHTEAFF

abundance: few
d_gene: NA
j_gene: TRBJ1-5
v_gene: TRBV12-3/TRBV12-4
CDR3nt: TGTGCCAGCAGTTTAAGACAGGCTGTGAATCAGCCCCAGCATTTT
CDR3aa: CASSLRQAVNQPQHF

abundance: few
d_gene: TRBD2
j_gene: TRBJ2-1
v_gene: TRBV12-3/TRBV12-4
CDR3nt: TGTGCCAGCAGTCAGCGGGGGCCCTCCTACAATGAGCAGTTCTTC
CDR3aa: CASSQRGPSYNEQFF

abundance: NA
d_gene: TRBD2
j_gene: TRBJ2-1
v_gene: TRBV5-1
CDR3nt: TGCGCCAGCAGCTTGGATCCGGCGGGAGGTGGCTCCTACAATGAGCAGTTCTTC
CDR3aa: CASSLDPAGGGSYNEQFF

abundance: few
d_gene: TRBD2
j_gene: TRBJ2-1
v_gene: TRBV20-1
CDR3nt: TGCAGTGCTAGAGACTTAGCGGGAGTTGGGTATGAGCAGTTCTTC
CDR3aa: CSARDLAGVGYEQFF

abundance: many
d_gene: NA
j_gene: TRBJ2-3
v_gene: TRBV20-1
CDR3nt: TGCAGTGCTAGGTTCGGGGGTACAGATACGCAGTATTTT
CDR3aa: CSARFGGTDTQYF

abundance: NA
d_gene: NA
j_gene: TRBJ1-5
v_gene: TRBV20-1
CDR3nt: TGCAGTGCTAGAGAGGCAGGGAGACAGCCCCAGCATTTT
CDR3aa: CSAREAGRQPQHF

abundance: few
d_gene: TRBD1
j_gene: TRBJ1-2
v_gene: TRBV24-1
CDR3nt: TGTGCCACCAGTGACGGACAGGGGCAGGGCTACACCTTC
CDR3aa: CATSDGQGQGYTF

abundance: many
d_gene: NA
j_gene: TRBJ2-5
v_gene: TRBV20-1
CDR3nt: TGCAGTGCCCTCGTTGGGGAGACCCAGTACTTC
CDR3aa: CSALVGETQYF

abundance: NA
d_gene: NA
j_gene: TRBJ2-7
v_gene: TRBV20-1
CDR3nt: TGCAGTGGCCGGGACGTTTCCTACGAGCAGTACTTC
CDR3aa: CSGRDVSYEQYF

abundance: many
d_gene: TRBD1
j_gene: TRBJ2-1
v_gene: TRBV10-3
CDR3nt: TGTGCCATCAGTGACCGTGGACAGGGGACTTCCAATGAGCAGTTCTTC
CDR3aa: CAISDRGQGTSNEQFF

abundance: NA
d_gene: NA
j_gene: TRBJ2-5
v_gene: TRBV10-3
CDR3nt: TGTGCCATCGGGCGGGGAACTAAAGAGACCCAGTACTTC
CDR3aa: CAIGRGTKETQYF

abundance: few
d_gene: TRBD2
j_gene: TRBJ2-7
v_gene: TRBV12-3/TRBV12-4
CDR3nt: TGTGCCAGCAGTACCGCCCCTAGCGGGAGGTGGTACGAGCAGTACTTC
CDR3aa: CASSTAPSGRWYEQYF

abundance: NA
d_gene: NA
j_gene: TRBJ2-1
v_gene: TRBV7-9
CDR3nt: TGTGCCAGCACGATGACGGGTGTCTCCTACAATGAGCAGTTCTTC
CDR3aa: CASTMTGVSYNEQFF

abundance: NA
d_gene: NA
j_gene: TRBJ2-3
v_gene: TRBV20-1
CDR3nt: TGCAGTGCCCCGACGGGGGTTCGTGCAGATACGCAGTATTTT
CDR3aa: CSAPTGVRADTQYF

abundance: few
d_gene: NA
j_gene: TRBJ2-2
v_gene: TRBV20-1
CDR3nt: TGCAGTGCTAGAGCGAGCTCGAACACCGGGGAGCTGTTTTTT
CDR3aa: CSARASSNTGELFF

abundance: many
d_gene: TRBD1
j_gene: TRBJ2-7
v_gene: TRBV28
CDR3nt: TGTGCCAGCGGAACAACCGGGACAGTGACCCTGGAGCAGTACTTC
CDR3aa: CASGTTGTVTLEQYF

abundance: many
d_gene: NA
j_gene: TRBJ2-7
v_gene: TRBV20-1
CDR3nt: TGCAGTGCTTCCCACCCTGGACGGCACGAGCAGTACTTC
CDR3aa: CSASHPGRHEQYF

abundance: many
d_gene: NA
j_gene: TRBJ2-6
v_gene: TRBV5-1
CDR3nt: TGCGCCAGCAGCGATGACAGCTCTGGGGCCAACGTCCTGACTTTC
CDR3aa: CASSDDSSGANVLTF

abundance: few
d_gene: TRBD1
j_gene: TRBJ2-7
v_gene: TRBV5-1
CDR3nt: TGCGCCAGCAGCGCGACAGGGGGCGAGACCCTTTCCTACGAGCAGTACTTC
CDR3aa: CASSATGGETLSYEQYF

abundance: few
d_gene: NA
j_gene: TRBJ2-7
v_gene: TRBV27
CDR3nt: TGTGCCAGCATGAAAGGGAACTCCTACGAGCAGTACTTC
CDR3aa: CASMKGNSYEQYF

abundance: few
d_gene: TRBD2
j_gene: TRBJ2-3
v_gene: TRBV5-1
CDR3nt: TGCGCCAGCAGCTCACGACGACTAGCGGGAGGGGGTTTGGATACGCAGTATTTT
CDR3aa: CASSSRRLAGGGLDTQYF

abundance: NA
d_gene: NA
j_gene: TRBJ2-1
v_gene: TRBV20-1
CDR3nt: TGCAGTGCTAGAGTGACGGGCGCTGGGGCCTACAATGAGCAGTTCTTC
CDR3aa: CSARVTGAGAYNEQFF

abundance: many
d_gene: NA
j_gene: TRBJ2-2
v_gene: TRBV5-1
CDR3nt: TGCGCCAGCAGCTTGATCAGGGTCGACACCGGGGAGCTGTTTTTT
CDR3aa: CASSLIRVDTGELFF

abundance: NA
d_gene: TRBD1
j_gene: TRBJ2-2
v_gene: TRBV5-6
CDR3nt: TGTGCCAGCAGCTTAAGGATAGGGACAGCGAACACCGGGGAGCTGTTTTTT
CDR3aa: CASSLRIGTANTGELFF

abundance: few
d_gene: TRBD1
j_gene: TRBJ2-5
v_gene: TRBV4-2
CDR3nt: TGTGCCAGCAGCCGCACTCAAAGGTCAGGGGGCGGAGAGACCCAGTACTTC
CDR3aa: CASSRTQRSGGGETQYF

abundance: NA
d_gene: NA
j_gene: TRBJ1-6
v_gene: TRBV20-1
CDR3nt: TGCAGTGCAACGGCAGAGAGGGCGCTAAGCTCACCCCTCCACTTT
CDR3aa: CSATAERALSSPLHF

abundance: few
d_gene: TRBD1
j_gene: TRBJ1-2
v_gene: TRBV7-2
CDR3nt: TGTGCCAGCAGCTTAGGGACAGGGGGTTATGGCTACACCTTC
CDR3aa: CASSLGTGGYGYTF

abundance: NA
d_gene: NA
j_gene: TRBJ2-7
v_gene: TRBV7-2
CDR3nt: TGTGCCAGCAGCAAACACCGGGACACACACTACGAGCAGTACTTC
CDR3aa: CASSKHRDTHYEQYF

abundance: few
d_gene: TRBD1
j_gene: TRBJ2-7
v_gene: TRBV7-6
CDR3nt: TGTGCCAGCAGCTTAGGACAGGGTGGCCACGAGCAGTACTTC
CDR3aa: CASSLGQGGHEQYF

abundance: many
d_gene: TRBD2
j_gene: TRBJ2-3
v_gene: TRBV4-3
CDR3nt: TGCGCCAGCAGCCAGGGGGCTAGCGGGAGTGCGCAGTATTTT
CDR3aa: CASSQGASGSAQYF

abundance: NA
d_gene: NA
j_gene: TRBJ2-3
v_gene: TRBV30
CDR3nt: TGTGCCTGCCGCGGGCGGTTTCCCACAGATACGCAGTATTTT
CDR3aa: CACRGRFPTDTQYF

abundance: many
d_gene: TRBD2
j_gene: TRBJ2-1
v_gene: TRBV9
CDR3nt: TGTGCCAGCAGCGCCGGGGGAGGGAGTAGCGGTGAGCAGTTCTTC
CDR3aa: CASSAGGGSSGEQFF

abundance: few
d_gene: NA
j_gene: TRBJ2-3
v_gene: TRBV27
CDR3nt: TGTGCCAGCAGTGGAGGGGGGGTTACAGATACGCAGTATTTT
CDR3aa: CASSGGGVTDTQYF

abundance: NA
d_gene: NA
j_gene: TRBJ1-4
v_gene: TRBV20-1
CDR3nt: TGCAGTGCTAGTTATGGCGAAAAACTGTTTTTT
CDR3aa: CSASYGEKLFF

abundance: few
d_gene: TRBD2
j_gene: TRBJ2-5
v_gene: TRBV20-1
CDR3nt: TGCAGTGCCGCTCGGACTAGCGGGGGGGCTAATTTTCAAGAGACCCAGTACTTC
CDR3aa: CSAARTSGGANFQETQYF

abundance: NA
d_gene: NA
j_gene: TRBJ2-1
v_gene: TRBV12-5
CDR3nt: TGTGCTAGTGTTAAGGGACTTTGGTCCTACAATGAGCAGTTCTTC
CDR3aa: CASVKGLWSYNEQFF

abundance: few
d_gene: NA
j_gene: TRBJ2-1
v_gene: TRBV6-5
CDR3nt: TGTGCCAGCAGTTACGTACCGAGCTCCTACAATGAGCAGTTCTTC
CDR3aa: CASSYVPSSYNEQFF

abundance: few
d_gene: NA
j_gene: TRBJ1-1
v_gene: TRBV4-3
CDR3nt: TGCGCCAGCAGCCAAGAGGGGGACACTGAAGCTTTCTTT
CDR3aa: CASSQEGDTEAFF

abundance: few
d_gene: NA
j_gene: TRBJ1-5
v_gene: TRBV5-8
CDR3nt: TGTGCCAGCAGCTCCCCTGGGTGGGATCAGCCCCAGCATTTT
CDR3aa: CASSSPGWDQPQHF

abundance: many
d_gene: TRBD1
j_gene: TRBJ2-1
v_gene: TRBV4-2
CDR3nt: TGTGCCAGCAGCCAACGAACGCCGGGGACAGGGGGCAATGAGCAGTTCTTC
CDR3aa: CASSQRTPGTGGNEQFF

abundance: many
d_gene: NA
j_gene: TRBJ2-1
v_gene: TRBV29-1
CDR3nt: TGCAGCGTCCTCGGGCTGGGCATCCGATTCTTC
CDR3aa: CSVLGLGIRFF

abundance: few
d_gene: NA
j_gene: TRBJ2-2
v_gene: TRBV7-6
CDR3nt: TGTGCCAGCAGCTCAAACAGCCACACCGGGGAGCTGTTTTTT
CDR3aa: CASSSNSHTGELFF

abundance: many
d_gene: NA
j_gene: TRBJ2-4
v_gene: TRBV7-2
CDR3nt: TGTGCCAGGAAGGAGGGGTGGTGCATTCAGTACTTC
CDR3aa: CARKEGWCIQYF

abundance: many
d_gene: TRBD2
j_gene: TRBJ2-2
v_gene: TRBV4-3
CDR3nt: TGCGCCAGCAGCCAAGGCCTGACTAGCGCGAACACCGGGGAGCTGTTTTTT
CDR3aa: CASSQGLTSANTGELFF

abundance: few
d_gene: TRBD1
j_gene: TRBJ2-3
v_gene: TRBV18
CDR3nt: TGTGCCAGCTCACCCCAGGGACAGGGCGGAGGGCAGTATTTT
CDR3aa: CASSPQGQGGGQYF

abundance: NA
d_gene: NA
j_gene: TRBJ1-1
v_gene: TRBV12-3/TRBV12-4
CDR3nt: TGTGCCAGCAGCGTATTCAGTGACGCAACTGAAGCTTTCTTT
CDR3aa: CASSVFSDATEAFF

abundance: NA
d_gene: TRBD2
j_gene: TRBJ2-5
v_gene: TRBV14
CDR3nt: TGTGCCAGCAGCCACATTCGTAGCGGGAGCCGGGAGACCCAGTACTTC
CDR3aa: CASSHIRSGSRETQYF

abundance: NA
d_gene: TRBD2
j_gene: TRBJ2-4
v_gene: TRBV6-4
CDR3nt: TGTGCCAGCAGTCGCCATCAGATGTGGCGGGGGAAGGGGTTCACCAAAAACATTCAGTACTTC
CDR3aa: CASSRHQMWRGKGFTKNIQYF

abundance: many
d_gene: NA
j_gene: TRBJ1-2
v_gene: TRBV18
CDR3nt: TGTGCCAGCTCACCAAACACAGGTCTCGTCGGTGGCTACACCTTC
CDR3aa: CASSPNTGLVGGYTF